Each of the 32 T cell receptor beta chains below was sequenced from the same sample in a study of Graves' ophthalmopathy and Graves' hyperthyroidism. RNA transcripts served as template for amplifying TCR beta CDR3 sequences. HTBI primers served in a first-round RT-PCR, which a second-round multiplex PCR followed. TCRdb independently ran MiXCR on the multiplex PCR reads; one entry per CDR3 protein. In the table there are almost 750,000 distinct CDR3 sequences, 40% of which are singletons. Sequencing was carried out using peripheral blood. Receptors were obtained from an adult man with Graves' ophthalmopathy.

Here the CDR3 DNA reads TGTGCCAGCAGCCAATCAGACAGGATCTCTGGGGCCAACGTCCTGACTTTC. Translating gives CASSQSDRISGANVLTF. The genes are TRBV7-3 and TRBJ2-6, with a tentative D call TRBD1 (6 bases). The V end was cut by 5 bases, the J end by 0 bases, with 14 bases between. Per germline, CDR1 SGHTA and CDR2 FQGTGA. The CDR3 is 17 amino acids.

Ten or more counts support this clonotype. The V gene is TRBV7-9, the J gene TRBJ2-6, with D possibly matching TRBD1 (5 bases). V shed 5 bases and J shed 1 base, with 9 bases lying between them. The CDR3 has 15 amino acids. In germline, CDR1 is SEHNR, CDR2 FQNEAQ (reference sequence). DNA of the CDR3: TGTGCCAGCAGCCCATCAGGGTCTGGGGCCAACGTCCTGACTTTC. This translates into CASSPSGSGANVLTF.

This clonotype appeared many times. CDR3 DNA sequence: TGCAGTGCTAGAGATGGCAGGGGACCCTATGGCTACACCTTC. Translating gives CSARDGRGPYGYTF. V is TRBV20-1 and J is TRBJ1-2; D possibly corresponds to TRBD1 (6 bases). Germline CDR1 reads DFQATT; CDR2 reads SNEGSKA (reference sequence). This CDR3 has 14 residues. Between the trimmed V and J ends, which lost 0 bases and 4 bases, there was a span of 12 bases.

This clonotype was found a few times. The chain is built from TRBV5-6 and TRBJ1-6; 8 bases line up with TRBD1. Germline V CDR1 and CDR2: SGHDT, YYEEEE. This CDR3 contains 16 residues. V lost 1 base to trimming and J lost 5 bases; unmatched junction nucleotides: 5. CDR3 DNA: TGTGCCAGCAGCTTGAAAGGACAGGGACATAATTCACCCCTCCACTTT. This translates into CASSLKGQGHNSPLHF.

Worth noting for this clonotype: The junction differs from germline at one of its ends, possibly a read error. This chain joins TRBV7-9 and TRBJ1-6; 9 bases are shared with TRBD1. The germline CDR1 and CDR2 sequences are SEHNR and FQNEAQ (reference sequence). The CDR3 covers 17 residues. The CDR3 here is CASSFGTGLSYNSPFHF. The CDR3 DNA sequence: TGTGCCAGCAGCTTCGGGACAGGGTTATCCTATAATTCACCCTTCCACTTT.

The chain couples TRBV19 to TRBJ2-2; D may be TRBD1 (5 bases). Looked up from germline, CDR1 is LNHDA and CDR2 is SQIVND (reference sequence). The germline V and J ends were trimmed by 7 bases and 4 bases, with 16 bases remaining between them. The CDR3 is 15 amino acids. This CDR3 is CASTQSGRTTGELFF. The CDR3 bases are TGTGCCAGTACCCAATCAGGGCGAACCACCGGGGAGCTGTTTTTT.

V is TRBV10-2 and J is TRBJ2-5; 7 bases align to TRBD2. This CDR3 has 14 amino acids. The germline CDR1 and CDR2 sequences are WSHSY and SAAADI. V lost 2 bases to trimming and J lost 3 bases; unmatched junction nucleotides: 3. Here the CDR3 reads CASSEEGLEETQYF. In DNA, the CDR3 is TGCGCCAGCAGTGAGGAAGGACTAGAAGAGACCCAGTACTTC.

The CDR3 loop is CASSEALLTVHYGYTF. The CDR3 coding sequence is TGTGCCAGCAGTGAAGCGCTTCTCACGGTGCACTATGGCTACACCTTC. The V gene is TRBV2, the J gene TRBJ1-2; no definite D call. This CDR3 has 16 residues. The germline V gene has CDR1 SNHLY and CDR2 FYNNEI. The V and J ends lost 0 bases and 3 bases respectively, with 14 bases between them.

This clonotype was seen a few times. The CDR3 loop is CASSVDRAGDEQYF. The DNA of the CDR3 is TGTGCCAGCAGCGTGGACAGGGCTGGCGACGAGCAGTACTTC. The chain carries TRBV2 and TRBJ2-7; the match to TRBD1 covers 8 bases. The germline CDR1 and CDR2 sequences are SNHLY and FYNNEI. This CDR3 is 14 amino acids long. With 6 bases clipped from V and 5 bases from J, the junction kept 9 bases outside the gene matches. The full variable domain, completed using reference TRBV2 and TRBJ2-7, is EPEVTQTPSHQVTQMGQEVILRCVPISNHLYFYWYRQILGQKVEFLVSFYNNEISEKSEIFDDQFSVERPDGSNFTLKIRSTKLEDSAMYFCASSVDRAGDEQYFGPGTRLTVT.

As for this clonotype: One base away lies a much larger clone, so this may be a sequencing read error. The V and J genes are TRBV10-3 and TRBJ1-6, with TRBD1 matching 10 bases. CDR1 is ENHRY and CDR2 is SYGVKD in the germline V gene. This CDR3 contains 15 residues. J was trimmed by 5 bases and V by 7 bases; bases with no gene match: 5. CDR3 in DNA: TGTGCCATCAAACGGGGACAGGGGAATAATTCACCCCTCCACTTT. It is translated as CAIKRGQGNNSPLHF.

This clonotype appeared a few times. V gene TRBV6-5 combines with J gene TRBJ1-4; 7 nucleotides align to TRBD1. Germline V lookup: CDR1 MNHEY, CDR2 SVGAGI. There are 14 residues in the CDR3. V lost 6 bases, J lost 5 bases, and 6 bases stayed unmatched. This chain's CDR3 is CASSDLTGNEKLFF. CDR3 bases: TGTGCCAGCAGCGACCTGACAGGGAATGAAAAACTGTTTTTT.

This clonotype was observed at least ten times. The rearrangement links TRBV7-9 to TRBJ2-7; D is perhaps TRBD1 (6 bases). V lost 2 bases and J lost 2, with 10 bases in between. Germline CDR1 SEHNR, CDR2 FQNEAQ (reference sequence). The CDR3 length is 14 residues. The CDR3 protein is CASSLLAGAYEQYF. The CDR3 region has the DNA TGTGCCAGCAGCTTATTAGCAGGGGCCTACGAGCAGTACTTC.

In the case of this clonotype: The junction differs from germline at one of its ends, possibly a read error. CDR3 coding DNA: TGTGCCAGCAGCACCGGGGACAGGCTCGACTTT. It translates to CASSTGDRLDF. The rearrangement joins TRBV9 to TRBJ1-6, with TRBD1 identical over 8 bases. CDR1 is SGDLS, CDR2 YYNGEE, per germline. The CDR3 contains 11 residues.

This clonotype appeared a few times. Here the CDR3 reads CASSQSQGYEQYF. CDR3 bases: TGCGCCAGCAGCCAATCTCAGGGTTACGAGCAGTACTTC. J is TRBJ2-7 and V is TRBV4-1, with TRBD1 as a possible D gene (5 bases). The length of the CDR3 is 13 residues. V dropped 2 bases and J dropped 4 bases, with 9 bases sitting between them. Germline-derived CDR1 and CDR2 are MGHRA and YSYEKL.

This clonotype was counted a few times. The V call is TRBV7-9, the J call TRBJ2-2, with D possibly being TRBD1 (5 bases). V lost 5 bases and J 5 bases, leaving 15 bases between the germline ends. Germline V gives CDR1 SEHNR, CDR2 FQNEAQ (reference sequence). This CDR3 contains 15 residues. In nucleotides, the CDR3 is TGTGCCAGCAGCCGGGCCCAACCAGGGACCGGGGAGCTGTTTTTT. Its protein is CASSRAQPGTGELFF.

This clonotype was detected only once. Given a much more abundant clone one base away, this may be a read error. The chain joins TRBV2 to TRBJ2-5; tentatively, D is TRBD1 (5 bases). Between the trimmed V and J ends, which lost 2 bases and 2 bases, there was a span of 9 bases. CDR3 length equals 14 residues. Germline-derived CDR1 and CDR2 are SNHLY and FYNNEI. The DNA of the CDR3 is TGTGCCAGCAGTGAACACAGGCTACAAGAGACCCAGTACTTC. Translating it yields CASSEHRLQETQYF.

This sequence joins TRBV24-1 and TRBJ2-3; 11 nucleotides line up with TRBD1. Germline V CDR1 and CDR2: KGHDR, SFDVKD. The CDR3 length is 17 residues. The junction had 5 bases not matched to a gene; V was cut back by 2 bases and J by 2 bases. The CDR3 DNA is TGTGCCACCAGTGATTCCTGGACAGGGGGCTTCACAGATACGCAGTATTTT. This gives the protein CATSDSWTGGFTDTQYF.

The chain employs TRBV2 and TRBJ2-7; D is possibly TRBD1 (5 bases). The germline V gene has CDR1 SNHLY and CDR2 FYNNEI. This CDR3 is built from 12 residues. V lost 3 bases and J lost 5, with 8 bases in between. CDR3 DNA: TGTGCCAGCAGTGACAGGGAAAACGAGCAGTACTTC. It specifies CASSDRENEQYF.

CDR3 bases: TGCGCCAGCAGCTTCGGGGACCTCCACATGGGGACCCAGTACTTC. Protein: CASSFGDLHMGTQYF. The chain combines TRBV5-1 with TRBJ2-5; D is tentatively TRBD1 or TRBD2 (5 bases each). V lost 2 bases and J lost 7, with 18 bases in between. The CDR3 consists of 15 residues. Per germline, CDR1 SGHRS and CDR2 YFSETQ.

With respect to this clonotype: The junction shows a germline mismatch at one end, possibly a read error. The chain links TRBV7-7 to TRBJ1-1; D is uncertain. Germline values: CDR1 SSHAT, CDR2 FNYEAQ (reference sequence). The CDR3 is made up of 13 amino acids. Here the CDR3 DNA reads TGTGCTAGCAGCTTAGGTTTGGGTATTGAAACTTTCTTT. The encoded protein is CASSLGLGIETFF.

V usage is TRBV19 and J usage is TRBJ1-4, with 8 nucleotides matching TRBD1. Trimming removed 5 bases from V and 0 bases from J; junction bases left unmatched: 20. This CDR3 has 21 amino acids. The germline V gene encodes CDR1 LNHDA and CDR2 SQIVND (reference sequence). The CDR3 spells CASSSDPGTGRGTSTNEKLFF. CDR3 in DNA: TGTGCCAGTAGTTCCGACCCCGGGACAGGTCGAGGGACGTCAACTAATGAAAAACTGTTTTTT. The variable domain in full, completed from reference TRBV19 and TRBJ1-4, reads DGGITQSPKYLFRKEGQNVTLSCEQNLNHDAMYWYRQDPGQGLRLIYYSQIVNDFQKGDIAEGYSVSREKKESFPLTVTSAQKNPTAFYLCASSSDPGTGRGTSTNEKLFFGSGTQLSVL.

There are many counts of this clonotype. V is TRBV7-2 and J is TRBJ2-5; D is unresolved. V lost 7 bases and J lost 4, with 13 bases in between. The CDR3 sequence is 13 residues long. The V gene's germline CDR1 is SGHTA and CDR2 FQGNSA. Here the CDR3 reads CASIGRLGETQYF. In DNA form, the CDR3 reads TGTGCCAGCATCGGGCGTTTGGGAGAGACCCAGTACTTC.

As to this clonotype: A junction end diverges from the germline sequence, so it may reflect a read error. The chain employs TRBV10-2 and TRBJ2-5; 11 bases are a match to TRBD2. Germline values: CDR1 WSHSY, CDR2 SAAADI. The CDR3 contains 18 residues. CDR3 loop: CASSPGTSGQTHQETQYF. In DNA form, the CDR3 reads TGTGCCAGCAGCCCCGGGACTAGCGGCCAGACTCACCAAGAGACCCAGTACTTC.

The chain is built from TRBV25-1 and TRBJ1-2; D is unclear. Trimming shortened V by 5 bases and J by 4 bases, and 11 bases separated the two germline ends. Germline assignment: CDR1 MGHDK and CDR2 SYGVNS. This CDR3 region has 13 residues. CDR3 DNA: TGTGCCAGCAGTTTTTTGGTGACCTATGGCTACACCTTC. Amino acids: CASSFLVTYGYTF.

This clonotype was observed at least ten times. This chain connects TRBV10-3 to TRBJ2-2; D tentatively fits TRBD1 or TRBD2 (5 bases each). Trimming shortened V by 6 bases and J by 3 bases, and 14 bases separated the two germline ends. The CDR3 covers 15 residues. The germline gives CDR1 ENHRY, CDR2 SYGVKD. This CDR3 reads CAISETGLHTGELFF. The CDR3 nucleotides read TGTGCCATCAGCGAGACGGGGCTACACACCGGGGAGCTGTTTTTT.

This clonotype has a count of ten or more. The chain combines TRBV5-1 with TRBJ1-2; TRBD1 matches at 9 bases. CDR1 is SGHRS and CDR2 is YFSETQ in the germline V gene. The CDR3 extends over 13 amino acids. Trimming took 5 bases from V and 4 from J; bases not matched to a gene: 3. This chain's CDR3 is CASRPGQGYGYTF. In DNA, the CDR3 is TGCGCCAGCAGGCCGGGACAGGGCTATGGCTACACCTTC.

This clonotype was observed many times. This chain links TRBV14 with TRBJ1-1; D is undetermined. The CDR3 totals 14 residues. Trimming stripped 5 bases from V and 0 bases from J, with 10 bases between. The germline gives CDR1 SGHDN, CDR2 FVKESK. The CDR3: CASSVGRVNTEAFF. The CDR3 DNA follows: TGTGCCAGCAGCGTCGGACGGGTGAACACTGAAGCTTTCTTT.

V gene TRBV7-2 combines with J gene TRBJ1-5; 8 nucleotides agree with TRBD1. This CDR3 is 18 amino acids long. V gave up 4 bases and J gave up 7 bases; unmatched junction bases: 18. Germline-derived CDR1 and CDR2 are SGHTA and FQGNSA. CDR3 sequence reads: CASSSFRDRRVAGQPQHF. The DNA of the CDR3 is TGTGCCAGCAGCTCATTCCGGGACAGGAGAGTCGCCGGGCAGCCCCAGCATTTT. Filled out from reference TRBV7-2 and TRBJ1-5, the complete variable domain reads GAGVSQSPSNKVTEKGKDVELRCDPISGHTALYWYRQSLGQGLEFLIYFQGNSAPDKSGLPSDRFSAERTGGSVSTLTIQRTQQEDSAVYLCASSSFRDRRVAGQPQHFGDGTRLSIL.

The chain joins TRBV7-9 to TRBJ2-7; TRBD1 aligns across 9 bases. The J call may not be correct, given that the DNA end is closer to TRBJ2-1. From germline, CDR1 is SEHNR and CDR2 FQNEAQ (reference sequence). There are 15 residues in the CDR3. CDR3 residues: CASSLGTGEYNEQFF. For the CDR3, the DNA is TGTGCCAGCAGCTTAGGGACAGGGGAATACAATGAGCAGTTCTTC.

In this sample, this clonotype turned up a few times. A read error may explain this, as a much larger clone is one base away. Here the CDR3 reads CASREQGIHQPRHF. CDR3 DNA: TGTGCCAGCAGGGAGCAGGGGATTCATCAGCCCCGGCATTTT. The gene calls are TRBV2 and TRBJ1-5; a weak D match, TRBD1 (6 bases). The CDR3 consists of 14 residues. Germline loops: CDR1 SNHLY, CDR2 FYNNEI.

This clonotype was picked up a small number of times. This sequence joins TRBV6-4 and TRBJ2-2, with 7 bases fitting TRBD1. The trim removed 7 bases at V and 2 bases at J, leaving 4 bases unmatched. The CDR3 totals 14 residues. Per the germline V gene, CDR1 is MRHNA and CDR2 is SNTAGT. In nucleotides, the CDR3 is TGTGCCAGCAAGAGGACAGGCAACACCGGGGAGCTGTTTTTT. Translated: CASKRTGNTGELFF.

This clonotype was picked up one time. Just one base apart from a much larger clone, this may be a read error. The chain is built from TRBV7-9 and TRBJ2-5; D possibly uses TRBD1 or TRBD2 (6 bases each). CDR3 length equals 14 residues. Germline lookup yields CDR1 SEHNR and CDR2 FQNEAQ (reference sequence). V was clipped by 2 bases and J by 4 bases, with 11 bases between them. The CDR3 spells CASSLPGARETQYF. In nucleotides, the CDR3 is TGTGCCAGCAGCTTACCGGGGGCGAGAGAGACCCAGTACTTC. The whole variable domain, filled in from reference TRBV7-9 and TRBJ2-5, reads DTGVSQNPRHKITKRGQNVTFRCDPISEHNRLYWYRQTLGQGPEFLTYFQNEAQLEKSRLLSDRFSAERPKGSFSTLEIQRTEQGDSAMYLCASSLPGARETQYFGPGTRLLVL.